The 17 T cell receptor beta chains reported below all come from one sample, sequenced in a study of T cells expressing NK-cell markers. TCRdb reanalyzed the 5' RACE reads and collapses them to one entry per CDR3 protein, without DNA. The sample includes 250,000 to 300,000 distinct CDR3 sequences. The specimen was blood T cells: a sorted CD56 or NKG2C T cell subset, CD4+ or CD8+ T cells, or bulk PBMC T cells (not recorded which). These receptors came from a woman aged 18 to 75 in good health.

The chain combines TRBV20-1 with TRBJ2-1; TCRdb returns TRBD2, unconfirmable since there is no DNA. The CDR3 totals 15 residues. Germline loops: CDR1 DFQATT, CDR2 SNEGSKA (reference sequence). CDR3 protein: CSAREKRGARGEQFF.

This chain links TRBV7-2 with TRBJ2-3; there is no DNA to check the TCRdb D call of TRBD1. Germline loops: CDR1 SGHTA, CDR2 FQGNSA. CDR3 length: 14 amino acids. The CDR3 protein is CASSRTGGRDTQYF.

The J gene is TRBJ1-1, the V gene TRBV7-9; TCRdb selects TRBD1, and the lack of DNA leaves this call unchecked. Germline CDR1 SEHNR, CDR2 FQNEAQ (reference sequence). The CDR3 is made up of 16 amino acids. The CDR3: CASSPPTGRMNTEAFF.

CDR3 sequence: CASTGSTGMGPQHF. The chain employs TRBV12-3 or TRBV12-4 and TRBJ1-5; TCRdb picks TRBD1, but there is no DNA to check that call. CDR3 size: 14 residues.

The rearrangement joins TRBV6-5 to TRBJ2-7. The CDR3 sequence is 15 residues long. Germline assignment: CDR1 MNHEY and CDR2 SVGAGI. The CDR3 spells CASSLPAGSSYEQYF.

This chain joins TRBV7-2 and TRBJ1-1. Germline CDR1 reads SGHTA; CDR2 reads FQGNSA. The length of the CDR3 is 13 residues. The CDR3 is CASSFVAGTEAFF.

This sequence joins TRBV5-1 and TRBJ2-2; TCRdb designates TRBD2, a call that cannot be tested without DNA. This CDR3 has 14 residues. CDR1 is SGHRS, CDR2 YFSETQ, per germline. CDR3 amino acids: CASSRLGGTGELFF.

This chain's CDR3 is CSARDRQSGNQPQHF. V usage is TRBV20-1 and J usage is TRBJ1-5. The CDR3 has 15 residues. CDR1 is DFQATT, CDR2 SNEGSKA, per germline (reference sequence).

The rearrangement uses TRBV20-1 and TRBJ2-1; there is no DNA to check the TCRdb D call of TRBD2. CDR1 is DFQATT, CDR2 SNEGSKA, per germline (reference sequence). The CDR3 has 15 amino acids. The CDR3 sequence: CSARSGLVSYNEQFF.

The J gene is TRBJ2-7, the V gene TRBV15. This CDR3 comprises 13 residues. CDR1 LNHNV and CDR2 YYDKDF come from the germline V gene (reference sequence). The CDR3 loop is CATSRDRQNEQYF.

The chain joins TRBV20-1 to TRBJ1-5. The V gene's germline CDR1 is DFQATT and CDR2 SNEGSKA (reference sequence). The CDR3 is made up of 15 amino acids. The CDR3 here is CSAISQIGSNQPQHF.

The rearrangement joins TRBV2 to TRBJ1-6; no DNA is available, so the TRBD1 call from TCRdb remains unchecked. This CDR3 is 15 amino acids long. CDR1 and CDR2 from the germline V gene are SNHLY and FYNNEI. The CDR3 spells CASSGGQGGNSPLHF. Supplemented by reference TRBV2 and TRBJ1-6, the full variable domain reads EPEVTQTPSHQVTQMGQEVILRCVPISNHLYFYWYRQILGQKVEFLVSFYNNEISEKSEIFDDQFSVERPDGSNFTLKIRSTKLEDSAMYFCASSGGQGGNSPLHFGNGTRLTVT.

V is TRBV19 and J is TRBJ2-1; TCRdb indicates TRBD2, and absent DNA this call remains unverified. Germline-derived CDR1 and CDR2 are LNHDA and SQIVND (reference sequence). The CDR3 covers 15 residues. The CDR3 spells CASTLGLATYNEQFF. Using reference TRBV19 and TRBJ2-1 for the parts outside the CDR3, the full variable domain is DGGITQSPKYLFRKEGQNVTLSCEQNLNHDAMYWYRQDPGQGLRLIYYSQIVNDFQKGDIAEGYSVSREKKESFPLTVTSAQKNPTAFYLCASTLGLATYNEQFFGPGTRLTVL.

CDR3 in amino acids: CASSSNPLGREQYF. The chain combines TRBV11-1 with TRBJ2-7; without DNA, the TCRdb call of TRBD2 cannot be checked. Germline CDR1 reads SGHAT; CDR2 reads FQDESV (reference sequence). CDR3 length: 14 residues.

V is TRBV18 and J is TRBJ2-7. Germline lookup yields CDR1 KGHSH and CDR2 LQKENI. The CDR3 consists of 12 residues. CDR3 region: CASSTSFHEQYF.

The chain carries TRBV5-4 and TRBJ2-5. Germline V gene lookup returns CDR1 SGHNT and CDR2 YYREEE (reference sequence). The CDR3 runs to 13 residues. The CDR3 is CASSLDRQETQYF.

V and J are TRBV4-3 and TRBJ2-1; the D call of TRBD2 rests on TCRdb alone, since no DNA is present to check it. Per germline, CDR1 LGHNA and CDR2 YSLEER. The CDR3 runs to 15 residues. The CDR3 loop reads CASSQEGTRDNEQFF.